Listed below are T cell receptor beta chains from one sample, sequenced in a study of T cell repertoires in cytomegalovirus infection. These receptors' targets are unknown. TCRdb called the reads again in MiXCR, with one record for every CDR3 protein. The sample consists of around 770,000 distinct CDR3 sequences, 25% to 30% of them appearing once. The sample here was cultured CD8+ T cells from PBMCs, taken from culture after CMV antigen stimulation. These receptors were obtained from a human donor in good health (CMV status not recorded). Some clones in this sample may be carry-over from other donors' samples. Both conserved end residues are part of each CDR3. The order of the fields is V gene, D gene, J gene, clone size, CDR3 protein, CDR3 DNA. A D gene is named only where the DNA matches it firmly. Rows may omit the clone size; those that give it use once, few, many or a size class.

TRBV12-3/TRBV12-4	-	TRBJ1-2	-	CASSLTVDGYTF	TGTGCCAGCAGTCTGACAGTGGATGGCTACACCTTC
TRBV7-9	-	TRBJ2-7	-	CASSQGTEQYF	TGTGCCAGCAGCCAGGGGACCGAGCAGTACTTC
TRBV27	-	TRBJ1-1	-	CASSRGRTEAFF	TGTGCCAGCAGTCGGGGGCGGACTGAAGCTTTCTTT
TRBV12-3/TRBV12-4	-	TRBJ2-7	-	CASSLGQVPRYEQYF	TGTGCCAGCAGTTTGGGGCAGGTTCCACGCTACGAGCAGTACTTC
TRBV19	-	TRBJ1-1	-	CASTQRGRNTEAFF	TGTGCCAGTACCCAGCGGGGGAGGAACACTGAAGCTTTCTTT
TRBV7-9	-	TRBJ2-1	-	CASSSSVGGGYNEQFF	TGTGCCAGCAGCTCCTCCGTAGGGGGGGGATACAATGAGCAGTTCTTC
TRBV7-9	-	TRBJ2-7	few	CASSPQGKWGEQYF	TGTGCCAGCAGCCCCCAGGGGAAATGGGGCGAGCAGTACTTC
TRBV12-3/TRBV12-4	TRBD1	TRBJ2-7	-	CASSFGTETNSYEQYF	TGTGCCAGCAGTTTCGGGACAGAGACCAACTCCTACGAGCAGTACTTC
TRBV5-4	-	TRBJ1-6	-	CASSLVGALYNSPLHF	TGTGCCAGCAGCTTGGTGGGGGCCCTTTATAATTCACCCCTCCACTTT
TRBV27	-	TRBJ2-1	-	CASSFTENEQFF	TGTGCCAGCAGTTTTACAGAGAATGAGCAGTTCTTC
TRBV27	TRBD2	TRBJ2-1	-	CASSQWTSGGAHNEQFF	TGTGCCAGCAGTCAATGGACTAGCGGGGGGGCCCACAATGAGCAGTTCTTC
TRBV7-9	TRBD2	TRBJ2-5	-	CASSLPSGGIQETQYF	TGTGCCAGCAGCTTACCTAGCGGGGGGATACAAGAGACCCAGTACTTC
TRBV6-2/TRBV6-3	-	TRBJ2-5	-	CASREGTLLQETQYF	TGTGCCAGCAGAGAGGGGACCCTGTTGCAAGAGACCCAGTACTTC
TRBV3-1	TRBD1	TRBJ1-1	-	CASSQDTRQGGKWTEAFF	TGTGCCAGCAGCCAAGATACGCGACAGGGAGGAAAGTGGACTGAAGCTTTCTTT
TRBV6-5	-	TRBJ1-2	-	CASSYSEGDDYGYTF	TGTGCCAGCAGTTATTCCGAGGGGGATGACTATGGCTACACCTTC
TRBV7-2	-	TRBJ1-6	many	CASSLFTRELNSPLHF	TGTGCCAGCAGCTTGTTTACCCGGGAGCTAAATTCACCCCTCCACTTT
TRBV6-1	TRBD1	TRBJ2-5	-	CASSKTGGVETQYF	TGTGCCAGCAGTAAAACAGGGGGTGTGGAGACCCAGTACTTC
TRBV9	TRBD2	TRBJ2-1	few	CASSPREGPYNEQFF	TGTGCCAGCAGCCCTAGGGAGGGCCCCTACAATGAGCAGTTCTTC
TRBV19	TRBD1	TRBJ1-1	-	CASSAHGTGNTEAFF	TGTGCCAGTAGTGCCCACGGGACAGGCAACACTGAAGCTTTCTTT